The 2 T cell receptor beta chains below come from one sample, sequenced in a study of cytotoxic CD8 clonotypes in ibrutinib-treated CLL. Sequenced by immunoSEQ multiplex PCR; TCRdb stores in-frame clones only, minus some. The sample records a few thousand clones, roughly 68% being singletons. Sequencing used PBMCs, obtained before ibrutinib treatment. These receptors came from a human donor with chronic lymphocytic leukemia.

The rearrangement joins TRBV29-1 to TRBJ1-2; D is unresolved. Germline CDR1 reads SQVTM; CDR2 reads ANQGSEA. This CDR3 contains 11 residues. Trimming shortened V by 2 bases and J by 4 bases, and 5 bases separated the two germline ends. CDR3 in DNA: TGCAGCGTTGAATCCAGCTATGGCTACACCTTC. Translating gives CSVESSYGYTF.

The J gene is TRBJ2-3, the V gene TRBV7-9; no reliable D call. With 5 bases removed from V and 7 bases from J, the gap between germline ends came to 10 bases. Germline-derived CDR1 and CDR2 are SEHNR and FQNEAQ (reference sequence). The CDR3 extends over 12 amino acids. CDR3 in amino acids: CASSTAPHTQYF. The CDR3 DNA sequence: TGTGCCAGCAGCACGGCGCCTCATACGCAGTATTTT.